Listed below are T cell receptor beta chains from one sample, sequenced in a study of blood T cell repertoires in COVID-19. Clones were read by immunoSEQ multiplex PCR, and TCRdb kept only the in-frame ones, dropping some. In the table there are approximately 100,000 clones, 80% to 90% of which are singletons. What was sequenced was PBMCs or T cells enriched from blood (not recorded which). These receptors were taken from a woman aged 45-60 years who had recovered from COVID-19. Each CDR3 is given with its conserved first and last residue. The order of the fields is clone size, D gene, J gene, V gene, CDR3 protein, CDR3 DNA. A D gene is named only where the DNA matches it firmly. A clone size is listed for some rows: how often the clone was seen (once, few, many), or a class if it is expanded.

clone size: few
D gene: TRBD1
J gene: TRBJ1-5
V gene: TRBV19
CDR3 protein: CASSTGTGKTQPQHF
CDR3 DNA: TGTGCCAGTAGTACCGGGACAGGGAAGACTCAGCCCCAGCATTTT

clone size: NA
D gene: NA
J gene: TRBJ2-7
V gene: TRBV28
CDR3 protein: CASTPRTAVYFGQYF
CDR3 DNA: TGTGCCAGCACCCCGAGGACAGCGGTGTACTTTGGGCAGTACTTC

clone size: NA
D gene: NA
J gene: TRBJ1-2
V gene: TRBV7-3
CDR3 protein: CASSSKGQVGGYTF
CDR3 DNA: TGTGCCAGCAGCTCTAAGGGGCAGGTTGGAGGCTACACCTTC

clone size: NA
D gene: TRBD2
J gene: TRBJ2-3
V gene: TRBV5-1
CDR3 protein: CASSFLAGKEDTQYF
CDR3 DNA: TGCGCCAGCAGCTTCCTAGCGGGAAAGGAAGATACGCAGTATTTT

clone size: NA
D gene: TRBD2
J gene: TRBJ2-7
V gene: TRBV27
CDR3 protein: CASRNPSGQTYEQYF
CDR3 DNA: TGTGCCAGCAGAAACCCTAGCGGGCAGACCTACGAGCAGTACTTC

clone size: NA
D gene: NA
J gene: TRBJ1-2
V gene: TRBV12-3/TRBV12-4
CDR3 protein: CASRTNNYGYTF
CDR3 DNA: TGTGCCAGCAGGACAAATAACTATGGCTACACCTTC

clone size: once
D gene: NA
J gene: TRBJ1-5
V gene: TRBV3-1/TRBV3-2
CDR3 protein: CASSQSQGAQPQHF
CDR3 DNA: TGTGCCAGCAGCCAATCCCAGGGCGCTCAGCCCCAGCATTTT

clone size: NA
D gene: TRBD1
J gene: TRBJ1-2
V gene: TRBV5-6
CDR3 protein: CASSLVGQGSPNYGYTF
CDR3 DNA: TGTGCCAGCAGCTTGGTGGGACAGGGGAGTCCCAACTATGGCTACACCTTC

clone size: NA
D gene: NA
J gene: TRBJ2-7
V gene: TRBV15
CDR3 protein: CATSLDSLPEQYF
CDR3 DNA: TGTGCCACCAGCCTGGACAGTTTACCCGAGCAGTACTTC

clone size: few
D gene: NA
J gene: TRBJ1-5
V gene: TRBV21-1
CDR3 protein: CASSANSKKYSNQPQHF
CDR3 DNA: TGTGCCAGCAGCGCAAACTCCAAGAAATATAGCAATCAGCCCCAGCATTTT

clone size: NA
D gene: TRBD2
J gene: TRBJ2-5
V gene: TRBV28
CDR3 protein: CASSSYSGAAQETQYF
CDR3 DNA: TGTGCCAGCAGTTCCTATAGCGGGGCCGCCCAAGAGACCCAGTACTTC

clone size: NA
D gene: NA
J gene: TRBJ1-3
V gene: TRBV20-1
CDR3 protein: CSASGQGLSSGNTIYF
CDR3 DNA: TGCAGTGCTAGTGGGCAGGGTCTTAGCTCTGGAAACACCATATATTTT

clone size: NA
D gene: TRBD1
J gene: TRBJ2-7
V gene: TRBV3-1/TRBV3-2
CDR3 protein: CASSLGVQGAPLSYEQYF
CDR3 DNA: TGTGCCAGCAGCCTTGGAGTCCAGGGGGCTCCCTTAAGCTACGAGCAGTACTTC

clone size: NA
D gene: TRBD1
J gene: TRBJ1-4
V gene: TRBV30
CDR3 protein: CAWSQQGTTNEKLFF
CDR3 DNA: TGTGCCTGGAGCCAACAGGGGACGACTAATGAAAAACTGTTTTTT

clone size: NA
D gene: TRBD1
J gene: TRBJ2-1
V gene: TRBV7-9
CDR3 protein: CASSLGQGRWDGDEQFF
CDR3 DNA: TGTGCCAGCAGCCTTGGACAGGGGAGATGGGATGGGGATGAGCAGTTCTTC

clone size: NA
D gene: NA
J gene: TRBJ1-3
V gene: TRBV5-1
CDR3 protein: CASSLGHSGNTIYF
CDR3 DNA: TGCGCCAGCAGCTTGGGACACTCTGGAAACACCATATATTTT

clone size: NA
D gene: NA
J gene: TRBJ2-1
V gene: TRBV7-3
CDR3 protein: CASSPRSSTELDEQFF
CDR3 DNA: TGTGCCAGCAGCCCCCGCTCTAGCACGGAATTGGATGAGCAGTTCTTC

clone size: NA
D gene: NA
J gene: TRBJ2-7
V gene: TRBV7-2
CDR3 protein: CASSLESYEQYF
CDR3 DNA: TGTGCCAGCAGCTTAGAATCATACGAGCAGTACTTC

clone size: NA
D gene: NA
J gene: TRBJ1-2
V gene: TRBV7-9
CDR3 protein: CASNAQGNYGYTF
CDR3 DNA: TGTGCCAGCAACGCCCAGGGAAATTATGGCTACACCTTC

clone size: NA
D gene: NA
J gene: TRBJ2-3
V gene: TRBV6-5
CDR3 protein: CASRRGKGADTQYF
CDR3 DNA: TGTGCCAGCAGACGGGGAAAGGGAGCAGATACGCAGTATTTT

clone size: NA
D gene: NA
J gene: TRBJ2-4
V gene: TRBV21-1
CDR3 protein: CASSNRLAEAKNIQYF
CDR3 DNA: TGTGCCAGCAGCAACCGACTAGCCGAAGCCAAAAACATTCAGTACTTC

clone size: once
D gene: NA
J gene: TRBJ2-7
V gene: TRBV7-9
CDR3 protein: CASSLAKGPRGVQYF
CDR3 DNA: TGTGCCAGCAGCTTAGCGAAGGGCCCCAGGGGCGTGCAGTACTTC

clone size: NA
D gene: TRBD1
J gene: TRBJ1-1
V gene: TRBV4-2
CDR3 protein: CASSQRQGVNTEAFF
CDR3 DNA: TGTGCCAGCAGCCAAAGACAGGGGGTGAACACTGAAGCTTTCTTT

clone size: NA
D gene: TRBD1
J gene: TRBJ1-5
V gene: TRBV9
CDR3 protein: CASSVATGSNQPQHF
CDR3 DNA: TGTGCCAGCAGCGTGGCGACAGGGAGCAATCAGCCCCAGCATTTT

clone size: NA
D gene: NA
J gene: TRBJ2-5
V gene: TRBV4-1
CDR3 protein: CASSQYLVQETQYF
CDR3 DNA: TGCGCCAGCAGCCAATACCTAGTACAAGAGACCCAGTACTTC

clone size: NA
D gene: NA
J gene: TRBJ1-1
V gene: TRBV25-1
CDR3 protein: CASSGRISGNTEAFF
CDR3 DNA: TGTGCCAGCAGTGGTAGAATTTCCGGGAACACTGAAGCTTTCTTT

clone size: NA
D gene: NA
J gene: TRBJ2-7
V gene: TRBV29-1
CDR3 protein: CSVAYEQYF
CDR3 DNA: TGCAGCGTTGCATACGAGCAGTACTTC

clone size: few
D gene: TRBD1
J gene: TRBJ2-3
V gene: TRBV4-1
CDR3 protein: CASSLDRVTDTQYF
CDR3 DNA: TGCGCCAGCAGCCTCGACAGGGTGACTGATACGCAGTATTTT

clone size: NA
D gene: NA
J gene: TRBJ2-3
V gene: TRBV2
CDR3 protein: CASSEALTIIKDTQYF
CDR3 DNA: TGTGCCAGCAGTGAAGCGTTGACTATAATAAAAGATACGCAGTATTTT

clone size: NA
D gene: NA
J gene: TRBJ2-3
V gene: TRBV5-4
CDR3 protein: CASSPSTDTQYF
CDR3 DNA: TGTGCCAGCAGCCCTAGCACAGATACGCAGTATTTT

clone size: NA
D gene: NA
J gene: TRBJ1-2
V gene: TRBV20-1
CDR3 protein: CSAGGGNGYTF
CDR3 DNA: TGCTCGGCCGGGGGAGGTAATGGCTACACCTTC

clone size: NA
D gene: TRBD2
J gene: TRBJ2-1
V gene: TRBV9
CDR3 protein: CASTSGGLFGEQFF
CDR3 DNA: TGTGCCAGCACTAGCGGGGGGTTATTCGGTGAGCAGTTCTTC

clone size: NA
D gene: NA
J gene: TRBJ2-5
V gene: TRBV11-2
CDR3 protein: CASSLVQVGETQYF
CDR3 DNA: TGTGCCAGCAGCTTAGTCCAGGTAGGAGAGACCCAGTACTTC